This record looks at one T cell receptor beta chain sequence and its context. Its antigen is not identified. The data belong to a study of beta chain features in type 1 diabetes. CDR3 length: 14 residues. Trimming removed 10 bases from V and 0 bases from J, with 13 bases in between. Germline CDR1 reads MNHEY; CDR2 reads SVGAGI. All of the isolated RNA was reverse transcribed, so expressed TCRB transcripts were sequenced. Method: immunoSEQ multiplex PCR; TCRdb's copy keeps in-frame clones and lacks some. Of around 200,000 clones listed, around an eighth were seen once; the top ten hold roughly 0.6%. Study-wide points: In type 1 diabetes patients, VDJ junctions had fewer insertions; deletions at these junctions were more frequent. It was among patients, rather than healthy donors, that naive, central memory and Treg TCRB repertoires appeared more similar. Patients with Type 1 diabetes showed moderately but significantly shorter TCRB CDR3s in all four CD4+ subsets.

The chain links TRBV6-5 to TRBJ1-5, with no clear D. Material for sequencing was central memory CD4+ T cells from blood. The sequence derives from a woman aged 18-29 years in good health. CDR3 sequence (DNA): TGTGCCATCAGAGGAGGGAATAGCAATCAGCCCCAGCATTTT. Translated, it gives CAIRGGNSNQPQHF.